A single sample is the source of the 6 T cell receptor beta chains below, sequenced in a study of T cells in Graves' hyperthyroidism and ophthalmopathy (dated by TCRdb to the late 2010s). Receptor libraries were prepared by multiplex PCR. Sequencing relied on an Illumina HiSeq 2000. TCR beta CDR3 regions were amplified from RNA transcripts. A first-round RT-PCR of the TCR CDR3 used the HTBI primer set with the Qiagen OneStep RT-PCR kit. TCRdb took the public reads, trimmed them with fastp at Q25, ran MiXCR for clone calling and kept in-frame beta chains. Under each unique CDR3 protein, matching rows form one entry showing the most common genes and DNA. This sample has approximately 600,000 distinct CDR3 sequences in its table, and roughly 14% of those were observed once. About 4% of the sample goes to the ten largest clones. The sequencing sample was made of blood. Receptors were obtained from a woman aged 40 to 50 with Graves' ophthalmopathy.

About this clonotype itself: This may be a read error, as it is one base from a much larger clone. The chain links TRBV28 to TRBJ2-5; D might be TRBD2 (5 bases). The CDR3 is made up of 19 amino acids. Germline V gene data show CDR1 as MDHEN and CDR2 as SYDVKM. The chain's CDR3 is CTSRFTAEFSKLLGETQYF. For the CDR3, the DNA is TGTACCAGCAGGTTTACGGCTGAATTCTCAAAATTACTAGGGGAGACCCAGTACTTC.

This clonotype appeared many times. The V call is TRBV28, the J call TRBJ1-5, with 9 bases lining up with TRBD1. This CDR3 is 19 amino acids long. The trim removed 6 bases at V and 0 bases at J, leaving 15 bases unmatched. Germline CDR1 reads MDHEN; CDR2 reads SYDVKM. CDR3 in amino acids: CASSPLGTGRGYSNQPQHF. CDR3 in DNA: TGTGCCAGCAGCCCCCTCGGGACAGGGAGAGGGTATAGCAATCAGCCCCAGCATTTT.

This clonotype was found a few times. The gene calls are TRBV4-1 and TRBJ2-7; 11 positions agree with TRBD2. The ends lost 2 bases at V and 5 bases at J; junction bases unmatched: 2. The germline CDR1 and CDR2 sequences are MGHRA and YSYEKL. The CDR3 length is 14 residues. The CDR3 region is CASSQPGLADEQYF. The CDR3 DNA follows: TGCGCCAGCAGCCAACCGGGACTAGCGGACGAGCAGTACTTC.

The chain has TRBV5-1 and TRBJ1-2; the D gene is possibly TRBD1 (6 bases). The CDR3 contains 16 residues. Per the germline V gene, CDR1 is SGHRS and CDR2 is YFSETQ. The V end was cut by 6 bases, the J end by 6 bases, with 24 bases between. The CDR3 reads CASNSGTRATLDGYTF. The CDR3 nucleotides are TGCGCCAGCAACTCCGGGACAAGGGCTACCCTCGATGGCTACACCTTC. The variable domain in full, completed from reference TRBV5-1 and TRBJ1-2, reads KAGVTQTPRYLIKTRGQQVTLSCSPISGHRSVSWYQQTPGQGLQFLFEYFSETQRNKGNFPGRFSGRQFSNSRSEMNVSTLELGDSALYLCASNSGTRATLDGYTFGSGTRLTVV.

This clonotype came up many times. The chain uses TRBV6-1 and TRBJ2-7; possible D gene TRBD1, 6 bases. Trimming cost V 3 bases and J 5 bases, with 11 bases left between them. This CDR3 has 13 amino acids. CDR1 MNHNS and CDR2 SASEGT come from the germline V gene. The CDR3 loop is CASSEKGDHEQYF. The CDR3 DNA is TGTGCCAGCAGTGAGAAGGGGGACCACGAGCAGTACTTC.

The chain recombines TRBV29-1 with TRBJ2-7; TRBD1 matches at 10 bases. Per germline, CDR1 SQVTM and CDR2 ANQGSEA. Trimming removed 3 bases from V and 3 bases from J; junction bases left unmatched: 11. The CDR3 runs 16 residues. DNA for the CDR3: TGCAGCGTTGATGGTCTCGGGACAGGGGAAAACTACGAGCAGTACTTC. It is translated as CSVDGLGTGENYEQYF.